Presented here are 12 T cell receptor beta chains from one specimen sequenced in a study of T cell repertoires in cytomegalovirus infection. Via MiXCR, TCRdb re-called the reads, giving one row per CDR3 protein. Counted here are about 490,000 distinct CDR3 sequences, 10% to 12% occurring once; the ten biggest clones make up about 10%. The source material was PBMCs. These receptors were taken from a human donor in good health (CMV status not recorded). Some clones in this sample may be carry-over from other donors' samples.

This clonotype showed up many times. The chain carries TRBV14 and TRBJ2-1, with 8 bases matching TRBD2. Germline CDR1 and CDR2: SGHDN and FVKESK. CDR3 length equals 16 residues. V was pared by 1 base and J by 5 bases, with 7 bases of the junction left unmatched. The chain's CDR3 is CASSQVGRAWDNEQFF. The DNA for the CDR3 is TGTGCCAGCAGCCAAGTCGGGAGGGCCTGGGACAATGAGCAGTTCTTC.

This clonotype was detected only a few times. The rearrangement joins TRBV12-3 or TRBV12-4 to TRBJ2-2; the D gene is possibly TRBD1 (5 bases). V was cut by 7 bases and J by 2 bases, with 11 bases left in between. The CDR3 has 14 residues. CDR3 in amino acids: CASTRQSNTGELFF. CDR3 in DNA: TGTGCCAGCACCCGACAGAGTAACACCGGGGAGCTGTTTTTT.

The sample holds many counts of this clonotype. The CDR3 region is CASRRWGVRRFNEQFF. CDR3 in DNA: TGTGCCAGCAGACGGTGGGGGGTACGGCGGTTCAATGAGCAGTTCTTC. The gene calls are TRBV28 and TRBJ2-1; TRBD2 might be the D (6 bases). The CDR3 has 16 amino acids. CDR1 is MDHEN and CDR2 is SYDVKM in the germline V gene. The ends were cut back, 6 bases at V and 6 bases at J, with 21 bases in the middle.

This clonotype was found a few times. The chain couples TRBV5-4 to TRBJ2-1; the match to TRBD2 covers 8 bases. This CDR3 is built from 14 residues. V lost 4 bases and J lost 5; bases outside the gene matches: 5. CDR1 and CDR2 (germline): SGHNT, YYREEE (reference sequence). The CDR3 bases are TGTGCCAGCAGCAGAGCGGGGGTCGACAATGAGCAGTTCTTC. It yields the protein CASSRAGVDNEQFF.

This clonotype appeared many times. The rearrangement links TRBV10-3 to TRBJ2-5; D not certain. Germline CDR1 ENHRY, CDR2 SYGVKD. Trimming shortened V by 0 bases and J by 2 bases, and 1 base separated the two germline ends. This CDR3 has 12 residues. The CDR3 DNA follows: TGTGCCATCAGTGAGTCTCAAGAGACCCAGTACTTC. It encodes CAISESQETQYF.

This clonotype was detected many times. The chain employs TRBV7-9 and TRBJ2-7, with 10 bases that match TRBD1. The trim removed 4 bases at V and 3 bases at J, leaving 6 bases unmatched. The CDR3 spans 15 residues. Germline values: CDR1 SEHNR, CDR2 FQNEAQ (reference sequence). DNA for the CDR3: TGTGCCAGCAGCTCCCGGGACAGGGGTCACTACGAGCAGTACTTC. Translated, it gives CASSSRDRGHYEQYF.

For this clonotype: This may be a read error, as it is one base from a much larger clone. The chain combines TRBV11-1 with TRBJ2-7, with a possible D match to TRBD1 (6 bases). Per the germline V gene, CDR1 is SGHAT and CDR2 is FQDESV (reference sequence). The CDR3 totals 13 residues. The CDR3: CAGSYQGLYEQYF. The CDR3 coding sequence is TGTGCCGGCAGCTACCAGGGGTTGTACGAGCAGTACTTC.

The chain combines TRBV13 with TRBJ1-4; a possible D gene is TRBD1 (6 bases). Germline CDR1 PRHDT, CDR2 FYEKMQ (reference sequence). V was cut by 5 bases and J by 8 bases, with 12 bases left in between. The CDR3 covers 13 residues. The CDR3 protein is CASSAPGTEKLFF. The CDR3 region has the DNA TGTGCCAGCAGCGCCCCCGGGACAGAAAAACTGTTTTTT.

The rearrangement joins TRBV28 to TRBJ2-1; perhaps TRBD2 as D (7 bases). This CDR3 is built from 16 residues. The V and J ends lost 3 bases and 2 bases respectively, with 14 bases between them. Germline V gene data show CDR1 as MDHEN and CDR2 as SYDVKM. The CDR3 sequence: CASSLGGGAPYNEQFF. The CDR3 nucleotides are TGTGCCAGCAGTTTGGGAGGGGGGGCCCCCTACAATGAGCAGTTCTTC.

This clonotype has ten or more counts. J is TRBJ1-2 and V is TRBV6-1; no firm D call. The V end was cut by 2 bases, the J end by 0 bases, with 7 bases between. This CDR3 has 14 residues. Germline assignment: CDR1 MNHNS and CDR2 SASEGT. The DNA for the CDR3 is TGTGCCAGCAGTGAACATTCAGCTAACTATGGCTACACCTTC. As protein: CASSEHSANYGYTF.

Ten or more counts support this clonotype. The CDR3 bases are TGTGCCAGCAGCTTAGACGCAGTCTATGGCTACACCTTC. Amino acids: CASSLDAVYGYTF. V usage is TRBV7-9 and J usage is TRBJ1-2; D is ambiguous. V was trimmed by 1 base and J by 4 bases, leaving 7 bases between them. The V gene's germline CDR1 is SEHNR and CDR2 FQNEAQ (reference sequence). The CDR3 consists of 13 residues.

The chain links TRBV30 to TRBJ2-7; possible D gene TRBD2, 6 bases. From germline, CDR1 is GTSNPN and CDR2 SVGIG (reference sequence). V lost 4 bases and J lost 2, with 15 bases in between. The CDR3 is made up of 14 amino acids. CDR3: CAWNREALTYEQYF. CDR3 nucleotide sequence: TGTGCCTGGAATAGGGAGGCGCTAACCTACGAGCAGTACTTC.